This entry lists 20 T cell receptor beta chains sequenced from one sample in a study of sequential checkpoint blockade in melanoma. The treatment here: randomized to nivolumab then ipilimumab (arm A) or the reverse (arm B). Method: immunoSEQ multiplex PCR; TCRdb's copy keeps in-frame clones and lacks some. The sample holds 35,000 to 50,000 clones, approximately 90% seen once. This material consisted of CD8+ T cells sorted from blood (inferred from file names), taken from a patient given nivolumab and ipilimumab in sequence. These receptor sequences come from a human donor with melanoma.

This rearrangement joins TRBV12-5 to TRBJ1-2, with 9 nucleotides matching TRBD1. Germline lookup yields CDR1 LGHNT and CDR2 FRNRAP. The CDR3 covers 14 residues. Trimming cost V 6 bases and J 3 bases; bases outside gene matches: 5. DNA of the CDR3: TGTGCTAGTGGCAGGGACAGGGTTGACTATGGCTACACCTTC. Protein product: CASGRDRVDYGYTF.

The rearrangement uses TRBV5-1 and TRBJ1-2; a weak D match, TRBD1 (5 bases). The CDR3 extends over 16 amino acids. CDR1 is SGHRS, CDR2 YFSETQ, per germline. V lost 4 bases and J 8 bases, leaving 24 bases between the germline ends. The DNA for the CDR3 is TGCGCCAGCAGCCCTTTCTCGGCCAGGGTAGTTAAGGGCTACACCTTC. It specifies CASSPFSARVVKGYTF.

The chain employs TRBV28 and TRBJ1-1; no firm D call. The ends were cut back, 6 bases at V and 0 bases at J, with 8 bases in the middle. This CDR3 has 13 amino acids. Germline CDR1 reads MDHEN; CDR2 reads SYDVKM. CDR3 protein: CASRSIMNTEAFF. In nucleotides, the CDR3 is TGTGCCAGCAGGAGTATCATGAACACTGAAGCTTTCTTT.

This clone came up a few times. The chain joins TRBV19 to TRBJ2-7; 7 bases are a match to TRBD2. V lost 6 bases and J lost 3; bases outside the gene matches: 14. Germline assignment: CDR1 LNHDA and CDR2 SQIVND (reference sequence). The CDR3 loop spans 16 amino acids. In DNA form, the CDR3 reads TGTGCCAGTAGCTCTCATGGGGGGGACTATCTCTACGAGCAGTACTTC. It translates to CASSSHGGDYLYEQYF.

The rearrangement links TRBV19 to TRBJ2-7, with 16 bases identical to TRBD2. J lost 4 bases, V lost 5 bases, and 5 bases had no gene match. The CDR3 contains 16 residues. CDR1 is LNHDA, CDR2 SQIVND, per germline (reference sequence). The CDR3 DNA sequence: TGTGCCAGTAGTCCGGGACTAGCGGGAGGGGGATACGAGCAGTACTTC. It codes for CASSPGLAGGGYEQYF.

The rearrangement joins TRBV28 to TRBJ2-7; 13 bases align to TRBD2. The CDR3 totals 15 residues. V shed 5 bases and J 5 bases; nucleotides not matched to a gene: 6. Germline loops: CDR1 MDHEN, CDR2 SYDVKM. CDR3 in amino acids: CASSPPGLAGNEQYF. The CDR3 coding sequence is TGTGCCAGCAGTCCACCGGGACTAGCGGGAAACGAGCAGTACTTC.

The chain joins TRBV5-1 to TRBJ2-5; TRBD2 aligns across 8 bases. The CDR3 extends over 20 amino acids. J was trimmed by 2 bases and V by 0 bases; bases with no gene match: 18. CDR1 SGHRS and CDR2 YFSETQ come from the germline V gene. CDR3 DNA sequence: TGCGCCAGCAGCTTGGCGGTCGTAGGGGGACTAGGAGAACCTCAAGAGACCCAGTACTTC. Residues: CASSLAVVGGLGEPQETQYF.

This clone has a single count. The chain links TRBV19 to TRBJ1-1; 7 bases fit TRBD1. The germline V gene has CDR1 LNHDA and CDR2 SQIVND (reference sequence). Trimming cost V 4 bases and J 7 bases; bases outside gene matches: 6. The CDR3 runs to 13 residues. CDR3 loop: CASSTAQGFEAFF. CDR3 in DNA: TGTGCCAGTAGTACCGCACAGGGGTTTGAAGCTTTCTTT.

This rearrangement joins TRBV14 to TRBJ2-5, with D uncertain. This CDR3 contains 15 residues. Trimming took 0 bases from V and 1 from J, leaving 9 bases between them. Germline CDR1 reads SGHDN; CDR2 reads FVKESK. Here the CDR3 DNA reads TGTGCCAGCAGCCAAGATCTAGGCAGCCAAGAGACCCAGTACTTC. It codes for CASSQDLGSQETQYF.

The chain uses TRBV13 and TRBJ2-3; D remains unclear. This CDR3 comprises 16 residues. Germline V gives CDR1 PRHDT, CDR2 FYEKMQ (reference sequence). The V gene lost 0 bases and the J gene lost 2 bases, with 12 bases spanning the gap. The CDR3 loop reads CASSLGGSRYTDTQYF. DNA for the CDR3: TGTGCCAGCAGCTTAGGGGGCAGCAGATACACAGATACGCAGTATTTT.

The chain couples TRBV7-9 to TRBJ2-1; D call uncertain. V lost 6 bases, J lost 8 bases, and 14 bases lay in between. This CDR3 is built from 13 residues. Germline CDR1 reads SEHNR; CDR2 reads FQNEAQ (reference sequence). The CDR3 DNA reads TGTGCCAGCAGTTCTCTAGAGATGGATGAGCAGTTCTTC. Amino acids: CASSSLEMDEQFF.

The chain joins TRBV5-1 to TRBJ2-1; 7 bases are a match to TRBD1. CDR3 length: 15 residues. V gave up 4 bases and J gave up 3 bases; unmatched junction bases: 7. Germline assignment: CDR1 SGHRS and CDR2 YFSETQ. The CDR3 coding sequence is TGCGCCAGCAGCCTAAGCAGGGGGATCTACAATGAGCAGTTCTTC. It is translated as CASSLSRGIYNEQFF.

The DNA for the CDR3 is TGCGCCAGCAGGCTGACAGGATTGATGGCCACAGATACGCAGTATTTT. Translation gives CASRLTGLMATDTQYF. The chain combines TRBV5-1 with TRBJ2-3; possibly TRBD1 for D (6 bases). This CDR3 has 16 amino acids. The germline V and J ends were trimmed by 5 bases and 2 bases, with 18 bases remaining between them. The germline CDR1 and CDR2 sequences are SGHRS and YFSETQ.

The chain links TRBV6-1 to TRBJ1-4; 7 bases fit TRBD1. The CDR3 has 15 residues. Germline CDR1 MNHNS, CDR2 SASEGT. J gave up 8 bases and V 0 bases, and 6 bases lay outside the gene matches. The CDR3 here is CASSEAKGAWEKLFF. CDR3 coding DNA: TGTGCCAGCAGTGAAGCAAAGGGGGCTTGGGAAAAACTGTTTTTT.

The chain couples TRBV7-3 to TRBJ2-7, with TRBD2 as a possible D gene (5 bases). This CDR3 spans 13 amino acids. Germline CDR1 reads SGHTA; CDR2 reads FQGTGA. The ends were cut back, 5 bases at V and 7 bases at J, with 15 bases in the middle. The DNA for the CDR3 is TGTGCCAGCAGCCCTTCGCCCACTAGAGAGCAGTACTTC. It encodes CASSPSPTREQYF. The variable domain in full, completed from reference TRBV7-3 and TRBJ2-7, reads GAGVSQTPSNKVTEKGKYVELRCDPISGHTALYWYRQSLGQGPEFLIYFQGTGAADDSGLPNDRFFAVRPEGSVSTLKIQRTERGDSAVYLCASSPSPTREQYFGPGTRLTVT.

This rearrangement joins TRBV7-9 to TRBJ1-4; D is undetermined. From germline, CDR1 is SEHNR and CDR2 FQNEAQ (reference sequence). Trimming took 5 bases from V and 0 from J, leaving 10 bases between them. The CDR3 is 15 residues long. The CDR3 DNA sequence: TGTGCCAGCAGCCGCCGGGTCTCAACTAATGAAAAACTGTTTTTT. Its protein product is CASSRRVSTNEKLFF.

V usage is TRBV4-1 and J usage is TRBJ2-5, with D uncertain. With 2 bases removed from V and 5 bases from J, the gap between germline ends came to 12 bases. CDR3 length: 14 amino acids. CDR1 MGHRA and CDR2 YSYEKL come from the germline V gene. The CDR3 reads CASSQSRLDETQYF. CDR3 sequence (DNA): TGCGCCAGCAGCCAAAGTAGGCTAGACGAGACCCAGTACTTC.

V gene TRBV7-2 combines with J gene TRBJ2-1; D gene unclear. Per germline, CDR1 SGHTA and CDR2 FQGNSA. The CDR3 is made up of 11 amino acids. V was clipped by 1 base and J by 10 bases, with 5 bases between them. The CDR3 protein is CASSLVQEQFF. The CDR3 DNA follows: TGTGCCAGCAGCTTAGTCCAGGAGCAGTTCTTC.

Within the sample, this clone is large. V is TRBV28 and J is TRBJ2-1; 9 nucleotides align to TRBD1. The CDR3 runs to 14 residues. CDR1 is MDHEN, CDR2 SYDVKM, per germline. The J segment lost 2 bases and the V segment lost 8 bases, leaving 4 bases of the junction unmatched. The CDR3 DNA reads TGTGCCAGCCGACAGGGGGGTACCTACAATGAGCAGTTCTTC. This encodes CASRQGGTYNEQFF. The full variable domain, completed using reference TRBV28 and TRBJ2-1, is DVKVTQSSRYLVKRTGEKVFLECVQDMDHENMFWYRQDPGLGLRLIYFSYDVKMKEKGDIPEGYSVSREKKERFSLILESASTNQTSMYLCASRQGGTYNEQFFGPGTRLTVL.

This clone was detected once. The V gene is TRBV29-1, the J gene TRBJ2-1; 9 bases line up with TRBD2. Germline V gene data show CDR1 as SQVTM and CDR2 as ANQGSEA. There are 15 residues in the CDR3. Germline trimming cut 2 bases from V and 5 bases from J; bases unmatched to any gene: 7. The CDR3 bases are TGCAGCGTTGAATGGTTAGCGGGAGTGAACAATGAGCAGTTCTTC. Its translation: CSVEWLAGVNNEQFF.